These 32 T cell receptor beta chains were sequenced from one sample in a study of T cells in Graves' hyperthyroidism and ophthalmopathy (dated by TCRdb to the late 2010s). The library was built by means of multiplex PCR. TCRdb records Illumina HiSeq 2000 as the sequencer. The TCR beta CDR3 regions were amplified from RNA transcripts. The TCR CDR3 was subjected to a first round of RT-PCR using the HTBI primer set and the Qiagen OneStep RT-PCR kit. Using fastp at Q25 and MiXCR, TCRdb reprocessed the public reads and kept productive beta chains. All rows with the same CDR3 protein become a single entry with the most common DNA and genes. Within this sample are about 560,000 distinct CDR3 sequences, with 46% of them counted one time only. The ten largest clones take up 8.2% of the sample. What was sequenced was peripheral blood or thyroid tissue (not recorded which). These TCRs come from a young woman with Graves' hyperthyroidism. Donor details come from another sample of the same person, matched by shared clones.

The chain carries TRBV19 and TRBJ1-1; D is perhaps TRBD1 (5 bases). The germline V and J ends were trimmed by 7 bases and 1 base, with 19 bases remaining between them. This CDR3 has 16 amino acids. CDR1 and CDR2 from the germline V gene are LNHDA and SQIVND (reference sequence). The CDR3 nucleotides are TGTGCCAGTAATTGGTTGCGGGGGACGCAGAACACTGAAGCTTTCTTT. This translates into CASNWLRGTQNTEAFF.

Turning to this clonotype: This CDR3 is missing its conserved last phenylalanine or tryptophan, likely due to a read error. This chain uses TRBV29-1 with TRBJ1-2; D possibly corresponds to TRBD1 (5 bases). This CDR3 has 13 residues. Germline CDR1 SQVTM, CDR2 ANQGSEA. The CDR3 protein is CSGPNGGDYGYTL. The CDR3, as DNA: TGCAGTGGGCCTAACGGGGGGGACTATGGCTACACCCTC.

This clonotype has only one observation. V gene TRBV7-8 combines with J gene TRBJ1-6, with D tentatively TRBD1 (5 bases). The V gene lost 1 base and the J gene lost 14 bases, with 18 bases spanning the gap. The CDR3 consists of 15 residues. The germline CDR1 and CDR2 sequences are SGHVS and FQNEAQ. CDR3 nucleotides: TGTGCCAGCAGCTTAGGTGGGACTAGCGGGAGGGCCCTCCACTTT. Translating it yields CASSLGGTSGRALHF.

Worth noting for this clonotype: Because it lacks the conserved phenylalanine or tryptophan at the end, this CDR3 is likely a read error. V and J are TRBV10-3 and TRBJ1-4; TRBD1 aligns across 7 bases. Looked up from germline, CDR1 is ENHRY and CDR2 is SYGVKD. V gave up 5 bases and J gave up 8 bases; unmatched junction bases: 5. The CDR3 spans 13 residues. CDR3: CAISTGEGEKLFL. The CDR3 DNA is TGTGCCATCAGTACAGGGGAAGGCGAAAAACTGTTTTTA.

This clonotype was found once. The chain is built from TRBV29-1 and TRBJ1-2; D call uncertain. Deletions cut 7 bases from V and 5 bases from J, with 11 bases between. The CDR3 is 11 amino acids. Germline V gene data show CDR1 as SQVTM and CDR2 as ANQGSEA. The CDR3 protein is CSATDGYGYTF. The CDR3 coding sequence is TGCAGCGCAACGGACGGATATGGCTACACCTTC.

This clonotype occurred a few times. This chain links TRBV29-1 with TRBJ1-2, with 9 bases aligning to TRBD1. The CDR3 has 14 amino acids. Germline assignment: CDR1 SQVTM and CDR2 ANQGSEA. With V trimmed by 0 bases and J by 4 bases, 3 bases remained unmatched. The CDR3 here is CSVEDRDRVYGYTF. CDR3 DNA: TGCAGCGTTGAAGATCGGGACAGGGTCTATGGCTACACCTTC. Using reference TRBV29-1 and TRBJ1-2 for the parts outside the CDR3, the full variable domain is SAVISQKPSRDICQRGTSLTIQCQVDSQVTMMFWYRQQPGQSLTLIATANQGSEATYESGFVIDKFPISRPNLTFSTLTVSNMSPEDSSIYLCSVEDRDRVYGYTFGSGTRLTVV.

The rearrangement uses TRBV7-2 and TRBJ1-6; 12 bases are shared with TRBD1. Germline CDR1 is SGHTA and CDR2 is FQGNSA. Trimming cost V 5 bases and J 9 bases; bases outside gene matches: 11. This CDR3 region has 17 residues. The CDR3 loop reads CASSLTGTGGLASPLHF. The CDR3 bases are TGTGCCAGCAGCCTAACCGGGACAGGGGGCCTTGCTTCACCCCTCCACTTT.

This clonotype was seen repeatedly, ten times or more. The chain joins TRBV15 to TRBJ2-5; the match to TRBD2 covers 8 bases. In germline, CDR1 is LNHNV, CDR2 YYDKDF (reference sequence). The J segment lost 8 bases and the V segment lost 7 bases, leaving 12 bases of the junction unmatched. The CDR3 length is 14 residues. CDR3 sequence: CATTFGAGAGTQYF. The CDR3 DNA reads as TGTGCCACCACCTTTGGAGCGGGGGCGGGAACCCAGTACTTC.

The V and J genes are TRBV6-5 and TRBJ1-1, with no clear D. This CDR3 contains 13 residues. Germline V gene lookup returns CDR1 MNHEY and CDR2 SVGAGI. Trimming cost V 2 bases and J 1 base, with 5 bases left between them. The CDR3 nucleotides read TGTGCCAGCAGTTACAACGGGAACACTGAAGCTTTCTTT. This encodes CASSYNGNTEAFF.

This chain uses TRBV2 with TRBJ2-2; 10 bases fit TRBD2. This CDR3 spans 15 amino acids. Germline V gives CDR1 SNHLY, CDR2 FYNNEI. V dropped 6 bases and J dropped 5; count of bases not matched to a gene: 6. DNA for the CDR3: TGTGCCAGCAGCTCCTGGACTAGCGGAACCGGGGAGCTGTTTTTT. Protein: CASSSWTSGTGELFF.

The rearrangement uses TRBV5-4 and TRBJ2-5; 9 nucleotides align to TRBD2. V shed 4 bases and J 2 bases; nucleotides not matched to a gene: 6. Per the germline V gene, CDR1 is SGHNT and CDR2 is YYREEE (reference sequence). CDR3 length equals 15 residues. The CDR3 DNA sequence: TGTGCCAGCAGCGAGGACCTAGCGGGACAAGAGACCCAGTACTTC. Translation: CASSEDLAGQETQYF.

As for this clonotype: Germline and junction disagree at one end, which may indicate a read error. The gene calls are TRBV19 and TRBJ1-1; 8 bases are a match to TRBD1. There are 15 residues in the CDR3. In germline, CDR1 is LNHDA, CDR2 SQIVND (reference sequence). CDR3 DNA: TGTGCCAGTAGTACCGGACAGGGACTGAACACTGAAGCTTCCTTT. Its translation: CASSTGQGLNTEASF. The entire variable domain, with the rest obtained from reference TRBV19 and TRBJ1-1, is as follows: DGGITQSPKYLFRKEGQNVTLSCEQNLNHDAMYWYRQDPGQGLRLIYYSQIVNDFQKGDIAEGYSVSREKKESFPLTVTSAQKNPTAFYLCASSTGQGLNTEASFGQGTRLTVV.

Only a few counts were recorded for this clonotype. The rearrangement uses TRBV2 and TRBJ2-2; TRBD2 matches at 12 bases. The CDR3 has 18 amino acids. V lost 6 bases, J lost 3 bases, and 11 bases stayed unmatched. Germline V CDR1 and CDR2: SNHLY, FYNNEI. The chain's CDR3 is CASSLGLAGYEDTGELFF. DNA for the CDR3: TGTGCCAGCAGCTTGGGACTAGCGGGCTACGAAGACACCGGGGAGCTGTTTTTT.

Concerning this clonotype itself: The junction departs from germline at one end; a sequencing error may be responsible. V is TRBV13 and J is TRBJ1-5; D not resolved. Germline V gene lookup returns CDR1 PRHDT and CDR2 FYEKMQ (reference sequence). The CDR3 contains 16 residues. The CDR3 DNA reads TGCGCCAGCAGCCAACAGTTGAAGGGTTGGAATCAGCCCCAGCATTTT. Its translation: CASSQQLKGWNQPQHF.

This chain joins TRBV7-2 and TRBJ1-1; 7 nucleotides match TRBD1. Germline values: CDR1 SGHTA, CDR2 FQGNSA. CDR3 length equals 15 residues. Trimming at V came to 3 bases and at J to 1 base, leaving 5 bases not matched to a gene. The CDR3 loop reads CASSLPGTENTEAFF. Here the CDR3 DNA reads TGTGCCAGCAGCTTGCCCGGGACAGAGAACACTGAAGCTTTCTTT.

There are a few counts of this clonotype. This chain links TRBV7-9 with TRBJ1-1; tentative D call: TRBD1 (6 bases). The germline V gene encodes CDR1 SEHNR and CDR2 FQNEAQ (reference sequence). Trimming removed 4 bases at V and 4 bases at J, with 10 bases between. There are 13 residues in the CDR3. DNA of the CDR3: TGTGCCAGCAGCTCAACAGGGACCACTGAAGCTTTCTTT. It specifies CASSSTGTTEAFF.

This rearrangement joins TRBV20-1 to TRBJ2-7; 7 bases align to TRBD2. J was trimmed by 2 bases and V by 3 bases; bases with no gene match: 4. The CDR3 extends over 13 amino acids. Germline CDR1 reads DFQATT; CDR2 reads SNEGSKA (reference sequence). The CDR3 DNA sequence: TGCAGTGCTAGGGCTAGCGGAACCTACGAGCAGTACTTC. Translating it yields CSARASGTYEQYF.

Turning to this clonotype: The CDR3 carries no conserved terminal phenylalanine or tryptophan, so it likely arises from a read error. It is unclear where the CDR3 begins or ends on the DNA, so no DNA is shown, and the CDR3 is as TCRdb lists it. The chain links TRBV2 to TRBJ1-3; no DNA check was done on the table's D call, TRBD1. The CDR3 is 11 amino acids long, termini counted. CDR1 and CDR2 from the germline V gene are SNHLY and FYNNEI. CDR3 sequence: CASRGTGPASN.

This clonotype has just a few counts. J is TRBJ1-1 and V is TRBV5-1; D gene unclear. The CDR3 runs to 13 residues. Germline values: CDR1 SGHRS, CDR2 YFSETQ. Trimming left V 9 bases short and J 1 base short, with 13 bases between. The CDR3 protein is CATSKGGNTEAFF. CDR3 DNA sequence: TGCGCCACCTCGAAGGGCGGGAACACTGAAGCTTTCTTT.

The chain uses TRBV10-3 and TRBJ1-6; 10 positions agree with TRBD1. V shed 3 bases, J shed 6 bases, and the junction held 2 bases outside the gene matches. The CDR3 extends over 15 amino acids. Germline CDR1 reads ENHRY; CDR2 reads SYGVKD. The CDR3 DNA is TGTGCCATCAGTGAAGGGACAGGGGTTAATTCACCCCTCCACTTT. This translates into CAISEGTGVNSPLHF.

In its sample, this clonotype was seen many times. The J gene is TRBJ2-5, the V gene TRBV24-1; tentatively, D is TRBD2 (6 bases). Germline CDR1 is KGHDR and CDR2 is SFDVKD. The CDR3 has 17 residues. The germline V and J ends were trimmed by 4 bases and 1 base, with 18 bases remaining between them. CDR3 amino acids: CATSDPLSGVRQETQYF. The CDR3 DNA reads TGTGCCACCAGTGACCCACTTTCGGGAGTCCGCCAAGAGACCCAGTACTTC.

Here the CDR3 reads CASSPPADYEQYF. The CDR3 DNA sequence: TGTGCCAGCTCACCACCCGCAGACTACGAGCAGTACTTC. The chain carries TRBV18 and TRBJ2-7; D uncertain. The V gene lost 0 bases and the J gene lost 3 bases, with 6 bases spanning the gap. The CDR3 runs 13 residues. CDR1 and CDR2 (germline): KGHSH, LQKENI. Looking up the rest from reference TRBV18 and TRBJ2-7 gives the full variable domain: NAGVMQNPRHLVRRRGQEARLRCSPMKGHSHVYWYRQLPEEGLKFMVYLQKENIIDESGMPKERFSAEFPKEGPSILRIQQVVRGDSAAYFCASSPPADYEQYFGPGTRLTVT.

This chain uses TRBV12-3 or TRBV12-4 with TRBJ1-2, with D perhaps TRBD1 (5 bases). The CDR3 covers 15 residues. V was clipped by 5 bases and J by 4 bases, with 17 bases between them. The chain's CDR3 is CASSQGLGGTYGYTF. The CDR3 bases are TGTGCCAGCAGTCAAGGACTAGGAGGGACCTATGGCTACACCTTC.

This chain joins TRBV10-3 and TRBJ1-1; D uncertain. V was cut by 10 bases and J by 0 bases, with 18 bases left in between. The CDR3 runs to 15 residues. Germline V CDR1 and CDR2: ENHRY, SYGVKD. The CDR3 DNA reads as TGTGCCACTTCATCTCGACAACTAATGAACACTGAAGCTTTCTTT. Its translation: CATSSRQLMNTEAFF.

This clonotype was seen many times. The chain couples TRBV7-9 to TRBJ1-2, with 7 bases identical to TRBD1. Germline V gene lookup returns CDR1 SEHNR and CDR2 FQNEAQ (reference sequence). The V and J ends lost 5 bases and 6 bases, in that order; junction bases with no gene match: 12. The CDR3 has 15 amino acids. The CDR3 region is CASSNSQGLGDGYTF. The CDR3 nucleotides read TGTGCCAGCAGCAACTCACAGGGGTTGGGGGATGGCTACACCTTC.

There are a few counts of this clonotype. The rearrangement uses TRBV9 and TRBJ1-2; TRBD1 matches 9 bases. The trim removed 1 base at V and 6 bases at J, leaving 7 bases unmatched. Germline V gives CDR1 SGDLS, CDR2 YYNGEE. CDR3 length: 15 amino acids. CDR3 sequence: CASSVYTGGKNGYTF. CDR3 coding DNA: TGTGCCAGCAGCGTATATACAGGGGGCAAGAATGGCTACACCTTC.

The chain employs TRBV15 and TRBJ2-6, with 8 positions matching TRBD1. Germline CDR1 and CDR2: LNHNV and YYDKDF (reference sequence). This CDR3 has 15 amino acids. V dropped 0 bases and J dropped 10; count of bases not matched to a gene: 5. The CDR3 sequence: CATSRDRTGLNVLTF. CDR3 in DNA: TGTGCCACCAGCAGAGATAGGACAGGGCTGAACGTCCTGACTTTC.

A word on this clonotype: Compared with germline, one end of the junction differs, possibly owing to a read error. This chain connects TRBV10-3 to TRBJ2-5; 10 positions match TRBD1. Germline values: CDR1 ENHRY, CDR2 SYGVKD. There are 14 residues in the CDR3. CDR3 DNA sequence: TGTGCCAGCAGTAATGGACAGGGGGAGGAGACCCAGTACTTC. Translation gives CASSNGQGEETQYF.

This clonotype was seen at least ten times. The chain is built from TRBV24-1 and TRBJ2-5, with no clear D. Germline CDR1 reads KGHDR; CDR2 reads SFDVKD. The germline V and J ends were trimmed by 0 bases and 5 bases, with 18 bases remaining between them. CDR3 length: 17 residues. This CDR3 reads CATSDLRPGLVVETQYF. Here the CDR3 DNA reads TGTGCCACCAGTGATTTGCGCCCCGGGCTAGTCGTCGAGACCCAGTACTTC.

The chain couples TRBV19 to TRBJ2-5; 14 bases align to TRBD2. The CDR3 is 16 residues long. CDR1 and CDR2 from the germline V gene are LNHDA and SQIVND (reference sequence). V dropped 9 bases and J dropped 5; count of bases not matched to a gene: 11. The CDR3 reads CASRTGTSGGPETQYF. CDR3 nucleotides: TGTGCCAGCAGGACCGGGACTAGCGGGGGACCCGAGACCCAGTACTTC.

This chain uses TRBV5-1 with TRBJ1-1; D perhaps matches TRBD1 (5 bases). This CDR3 contains 12 residues. Trimming cost V 4 bases and J 10 bases, with 14 bases left between them. Germline CDR1 is SGHRS and CDR2 is YFSETQ. The CDR3 region is CASSRDDSLAFF. DNA of the CDR3: TGCGCCAGCAGCCGGGACGATAGTTTAGCTTTCTTT. Full variable domain (outside the CDR3, taken from reference TRBV5-1 and TRBJ1-1): KAGVTQTPRYLIKTRGQQVTLSCSPISGHRSVSWYQQTPGQGLQFLFEYFSETQRNKGNFPGRFSGRQFSNSRSEMNVSTLELGDSALYLCASSRDDSLAFFGQGTRLTVV.

This clonotype has only one observation. This rearrangement joins TRBV7-6 to TRBJ2-2; 9 positions match TRBD2. Unmatched junction bases numbered 6, after V lost 5 bases and J lost 5 bases. The CDR3 has 15 residues. Germline values: CDR1 SGHVS, CDR2 FNYEAQ. As DNA, the CDR3 is TGTGCCAGCAGCCAAGGACTAGCGATTACCGGGGAGCTGTTTTTT. It yields the protein CASSQGLAITGELFF.